The 4 T cell receptor beta chains reported below all come from one sample, sequenced in a study of blood T cells in healthy people across ages. Then a second PCR, running roughly 7 to 11 cycles, was carried out with a sample-barcoded 5' primer and a J-beta primer mix. TCRdb processed the 5' RACE reads anew with MiXCR; each CDR3 protein has one entry. The profile shows roughly 800,000 distinct CDR3 sequences, about three fifths of them singletons. Input material: blood. These receptors came from a man younger than 40 in good health.

A remark on this clonotype: Sequence at one end of the junction differs from germline and may be a read error. The chain uses TRBV3-1 and TRBJ2-3, with D hard to call. The CDR3 runs to 11 residues. Germline V gene lookup returns CDR1 LGHDT and CDR2 YNNKEL (reference sequence). The chain's CDR3 is CTSSQVGTQYF. In nucleotides, the CDR3 is TGTACCAGCAGCCAAGTAGGGACGCAGTATTTT.

This clonotype was detected only a few times. This chain uses TRBV5-1 with TRBJ1-2, with no clear D. V lost 1 base and J 8 bases, leaving 18 bases between the germline ends. Germline lookup yields CDR1 SGHRS and CDR2 YFSETQ. This CDR3 is built from 15 residues. CDR3 in amino acids: CASSLTNGITEGYTF. The CDR3 DNA sequence: TGCGCCAGCAGCTTGACCAACGGAATAACGGAAGGCTACACCTTC.

This clonotype was counted between two and nine times. The gene calls are TRBV20-1 and TRBJ2-5; D tentatively fits TRBD1 or TRBD2 (5 bases each). This CDR3 comprises 14 residues. The germline gives CDR1 DFQATT, CDR2 SNEGSKA (reference sequence). Trimming cost V 5 bases and J 7 bases, with 20 bases left between them. CDR3 protein: CSAAKPGTLGTQYF. In DNA, the CDR3 is TGCAGTGCTGCCAAACCCGGGACCTTGGGGACCCAGTACTTC.

This chain joins TRBV5-1 and TRBJ2-3; 11 bases map to TRBD2. The germline V gene has CDR1 SGHRS and CDR2 YFSETQ. With V trimmed by 4 bases and J by 2 bases, 9 bases remained unmatched. This CDR3 comprises 17 residues. Here the CDR3 DNA reads TGCGCCAGCAGCGAGGGGGGACTAGCGGATCTCACAGATACGCAGTATTTT. The encoded protein is CASSEGGLADLTDTQYF.